Listed here is a single TCR beta chain. The CDR3 extends over 13 amino acids. J gave up 4 bases and V 1 base, and 0 bases lay outside the gene matches. The germline gives CDR1 LNHNV, CDR2 YYDKDF (reference sequence). The study recruited people aged 18 to 89 years across roughly 25 US areas. Grouping used clinical history reported by participants in a survey and questionnaire. The data are from a study of blood T cell repertoires in COVID-19. Clones were read by immunoSEQ multiplex PCR, and TCRdb kept only the in-frame ones, dropping some. The sample yields more than 150,000 clones, over 75% seen once. This chain joins TRBV15 and TRBJ1-2; TRBD1 matches at 7 bases. Material: PBMCs or T cells enriched from blood (not recorded which). This sequence was found in a middle-aged man who had recovered from COVID-19. The CDR3 here is CATSRGDSYGYTF. CDR3 in DNA: TGTGCCACCAGCAGAGGGGACAGCTATGGCTACACCTTC.